This TCR beta chain was sequenced for a study of T cell responses to AZD1222 COVID-19 vaccine. On this clone itself: Its antigen is unknown.

The germline gives CDR1 SGHTA, CDR2 FQGTGA. The CDR3 extends over 14 amino acids. J gave up 10 bases and V 1 base, and 5 bases lay outside the gene matches. General study points: The peak T cell response came first, and repertoires were sampled only after it.

Here immunoSEQ multiplex PCR was the method, and the copy in TCRdb shows in-frame clones only, minus some. The sample holds fewer than 200,000 clones, about 86% seen once. The V and J genes are TRBV7-3 and TRBJ2-4; 9 nucleotides line up with TRBD2. The receptor was derived from an adult who received the AZD1222 COVID-19 vaccine. Sequences were derived from peripheral blood, sampled 28 days after the second AZD1222 dose. This chain's CDR3 is CASSLMGTSPIQYF. Written as DNA, the CDR3 is TGTGCCAGCAGCTTAATGGGGACTAGCCCTATTCAGTACTTC.